These 25 T cell receptor beta chains were sequenced from one sample in a study of early T cells in non-severe SARS-CoV-2 infection. TCRdb reprocessed the 5' RACE reads with MiXCR, giving one entry per CDR3 protein. Of tens of thousands of distinct CDR3 sequences in the sample, about 7% were seen once. Sequencing used whole blood. The receptors come from an adult who was a healthcare worker with PCR-confirmed SARS-CoV-2 infection or an uninfected control (not recorded which).

The table lists this clonotype with a few counts. The gene calls are TRBV18 and TRBJ2-7; 10 nucleotides align to TRBD1. CDR1 and CDR2 from the germline V gene are KGHSH and LQKENI. This CDR3 has 15 residues. The V segment lost 3 bases and the J segment 7 bases; nucleotides outside the gene matches: 9. As DNA, the CDR3 is TGTGCCAGCTCACCCGGGACAGGGGCCCCTGGGGAGCAGTACTTC. Its translation: CASSPGTGAPGEQYF.

The chain links TRBV4-1 to TRBJ2-5; no firm D call. Trimming took off 3 bases at V and 1 base at J, with 21 bases between the two ends. The CDR3 totals 18 residues. Germline CDR1 is MGHRA and CDR2 is YSYEKL. In DNA, the CDR3 is TGCGCCAGCAGCCAGGTCGCCCTTGGGAAGGCCATCCAAGAGACCCAGTACTTC. This codes for CASSQVALGKAIQETQYF.

This clonotype has ten or more counts. Written as DNA, the CDR3 is TGTGCCAGCAGCTTGCAATCCGAGCAGTACTTC. Encoded protein: CASSLQSEQYF. The chain employs TRBV5-8 and TRBJ2-7; no clear D. Germline lookup yields CDR1 SGHTS and CDR2 YDEGEE. CDR3 length equals 11 residues. The V and J ends lost 1 base and 6 bases respectively, with 5 bases between them.

The CDR3 DNA reads TGTGCCACCAGCTCAACTAGTACCCTTACGGAGCTGTTTTTT. It is translated as CATSSTSTLTELFF. The chain couples TRBV24-1 to TRBJ2-2, with a tentative D call TRBD2 (5 bases). V dropped 7 bases and J dropped 10 bases, with 18 bases sitting between them. The germline CDR1 and CDR2 sequences are KGHDR and SFDVKD. The CDR3 totals 14 residues.

The chain carries TRBV11-3 and TRBJ2-7, with TRBD2 as a possible D gene (7 bases). Germline CDR1 and CDR2: SGHNT and YENEEA. The V end lost 3 bases, the J end lost 3 bases, and 12 bases lay between the germline ends. The CDR3 is 14 residues long. The CDR3 nucleotides read TGTGCCAGCAGCTTCCGGGGGGCGGACTACGAGCAGTACTTC. Its protein is CASSFRGADYEQYF.

This clonotype has a count of ten or more. The CDR3 spells CASSRAGGEETQYF. DNA for the CDR3: TGTGCCAGCAGTCGGGCAGGGGGCGAGGAGACCCAGTACTTC. This sequence joins TRBV12-3 or TRBV12-4 and TRBJ2-5, with 8 bases aligning to TRBD1. Trimming removed 5 bases from V and 5 bases from J; junction bases left unmatched: 7. The CDR3 totals 14 residues.

This clonotype was seen more than once but under ten times. The chain couples TRBV28 to TRBJ1-3; 11 bases match TRBD1. Germline-derived CDR1 and CDR2 are MDHEN and SYDVKM. The CDR3 is made up of 16 amino acids. V trimming: 4 bases; J trimming: 3 bases; junction bases outside the gene matches: 5. The CDR3 region has the DNA TGTGCCAGCAGTTCCTCGGGACAGGGGGGTGGAAACACCATATATTTT. It yields the protein CASSSSGQGGGNTIYF.

This clonotype has a count of ten or more. The J gene is TRBJ2-1, the V gene TRBV27; TRBD2 matches 13 bases. Germline V gene lookup returns CDR1 MNHEY and CDR2 SMNVEV (reference sequence). The CDR3 consists of 15 residues. Trimming at V came to 4 bases and at J to 9 bases, leaving 6 bases not matched to a gene. The CDR3 DNA reads as TGTGCCAGCAGTTCCGTACTAGCGGGAGGGCGTGAGCAGTTCTTC. It is translated as CASSSVLAGGREQFF.

This clonotype came up many times. V is TRBV4-2 and J is TRBJ2-4; possibly TRBD1 for D (6 bases). V lost 0 bases, J lost 6 bases, and 12 bases lay in between. CDR1 LGHNA and CDR2 YNFKEQ come from the germline V gene. This CDR3 contains 15 residues. The CDR3 spells CASSQDLSTGNIQYF. DNA of the CDR3: TGTGCCAGCAGCCAAGACCTATCGACAGGAAACATTCAGTACTTC.

This clonotype was seen many times. This chain joins TRBV30 and TRBJ2-2; the D gene could be TRBD1 or TRBD2 (5 bases each). Trimming cost V 1 base and J 1 base, with 7 bases left between them. Germline CDR1 is GTSNPN and CDR2 is SVGIG (reference sequence). The CDR3 runs 14 residues. Written as DNA, the CDR3 is TGTGCCTGGAGTGGGGACGAGAACACCGGGGAGCTGTTTTTT. Translating gives CAWSGDENTGELFF.

The chain combines TRBV7-9 with TRBJ2-7, with a weak D call TRBD2 (5 bases). The CDR3 covers 15 residues. The germline V gene has CDR1 SEHNR and CDR2 FQNEAQ (reference sequence). The germline V and J ends were trimmed by 2 bases and 0 bases, with 11 bases remaining between them. The CDR3 nucleotides are TGTGCCAGCAGCTTAACGGGGTTACGCTCCTACGAGCAGTACTTC. This sequence encodes CASSLTGLRSYEQYF. Looking up the rest from reference TRBV7-9 and TRBJ2-7 gives the full variable domain: DTGVSQNPRHKITKRGQNVTFRCDPISEHNRLYWYRQTLGQGPEFLTYFQNEAQLEKSRLLSDRFSAERPKGSFSTLEIQRTEQGDSAMYLCASSLTGLRSYEQYFGPGTRLTVT.

This clonotype has a handful of counts. V gene TRBV6-1 combines with J gene TRBJ1-2; D ambiguous. Germline values: CDR1 MNHNS, CDR2 SASEGT. The CDR3 spans 14 residues. Between the trimmed V and J ends, which lost 4 bases and 1 base, there was a span of 10 bases. CDR3 loop: CASSVWADNYGYTF. CDR3 DNA sequence: TGTGCCAGCAGTGTGTGGGCGGATAACTATGGCTACACCTTC.

J is TRBJ1-4 and V is TRBV20-1, with D possibly being TRBD1 (6 bases). Germline lookup yields CDR1 DFQATT and CDR2 SNEGSKA (reference sequence). V lost 4 bases and J 6 bases, leaving 15 bases between the germline ends. The length of the CDR3 is 14 residues. The CDR3: CSATGGDSDEKLFF. CDR3 nucleotides: TGCAGTGCTACCGGGGGCGACTCGGATGAAAAACTGTTTTTT.

The chain recombines TRBV5-1 with TRBJ1-5, with D possibly TRBD1 on 6 matching bases. The V gene's germline CDR1 is SGHRS and CDR2 YFSETQ. The V end lost 0 bases, the J end lost 7 bases, and 8 bases lay between the germline ends. The CDR3 is 13 residues long. The CDR3 DNA sequence: TGCGCCAGCAGCTTGGGGCAGGGGCAGCCCCAGCATTTT. Amino acid sequence: CASSLGQGQPQHF.

This clonotype appeared many times. The chain joins TRBV9 to TRBJ2-7, with a possible D match to TRBD1 (6 bases). This CDR3 has 19 residues. The germline V and J ends were trimmed by 3 bases and 3 bases, with 28 bases remaining between them. The V gene's germline CDR1 is SGDLS and CDR2 YYNGEE. CDR3 nucleotide sequence: TGTGCCAGCAGCGGCGCGCGACGGGACACAAAAAGAAGAGACTACGAGCAGTACTTC. Encoded protein: CASSGARRDTKRRDYEQYF. The whole variable domain, filled in from reference TRBV9 and TRBJ2-7, reads DSGVTQTPKHLITATGQRVTLRCSPRSGDLSVYWYQQSLDQGLQFLIQYYNGEERAKGNILERFSAQQFPDLHSELNLSSLELGDSALYFCASSGARRDTKRRDYEQYFGPGTRLTVT.

As concerns this clonotype: This sequence may be a read error, since a much larger clone differs from it by one base. J is TRBJ2-3 and V is TRBV4-2; TRBD2 matches at 8 bases. V lost 4 bases and J lost 10; bases outside the gene matches: 16. Germline V gene lookup returns CDR1 LGHNA and CDR2 YNFKEQ. There are 16 residues in the CDR3. CDR3 sequence: CASSRDRASGPGAQYF. The DNA for the CDR3 is TGTGCCAGCAGCCGAGATCGCGCTAGCGGGCCTGGTGCGCAGTATTTT.

In its sample, this clonotype was seen a few times. The chain recombines TRBV12-3 or TRBV12-4 with TRBJ2-2; D is possibly TRBD1 or TRBD2 (7 bases each). This CDR3 spans 17 amino acids. V shed 6 bases and J shed 0 bases, with 17 bases lying between them. CDR3 region: CASSLQGGLANTGELFF. The CDR3 coding sequence is TGTGCCAGCAGCCTTCAGGGGGGGCTCGCGAACACCGGGGAGCTGTTTTTT.

This clonotype was seen repeatedly, ten times or more. The chain recombines TRBV6-5 with TRBJ1-1; TRBD1 matches 7 bases. V trimming: 6 bases; J trimming: 3 bases; junction bases outside the gene matches: 4. Germline V gene lookup returns CDR1 MNHEY and CDR2 SVGAGI. CDR3 size: 13 residues. CDR3 DNA sequence: TGTGCCAGCAGCCTCCAGGGGGACACTGAAGCTTTCTTT. This gives the protein CASSLQGDTEAFF.

This chain uses TRBV20-1 with TRBJ2-5, with 10 bases matching TRBD2. The CDR3 totals 16 residues. Germline CDR1 DFQATT, CDR2 SNEGSKA (reference sequence). Losses at the gene ends were 0 bases for V and 9 bases for J; bases not matched to a gene: 13. CDR3 bases: TGCAGTGCTAGAGATCTAACTAGCGGGGCCATTATAGCCCAGTACTTC. This gives the protein CSARDLTSGAIIAQYF.

The CDR3 sequence: CASSLDAPGQNQPQHF. In DNA, the CDR3 is TGTGCCAGCAGTTTAGACGCCCCTGGTCAGAATCAGCCCCAGCATTTT. The V and J genes are TRBV28 and TRBJ1-5; D is unresolved. V was pared by 2 bases and J by 4 bases, with 15 bases between. CDR1 is MDHEN and CDR2 is SYDVKM in the germline V gene. The CDR3 covers 16 residues. Full variable domain (outside the CDR3, taken from reference TRBV28 and TRBJ1-5): DVKVTQSSRYLVKRTGEKVFLECVQDMDHENMFWYRQDPGLGLRLIYFSYDVKMKEKGDIPEGYSVSREKKERFSLILESASTNQTSMYLCASSLDAPGQNQPQHFGDGTRLSIL.

Notes on this clonotype: Given a much more abundant clone one base away, this may be a read error. The genes are TRBV7-9 and TRBJ2-3; D is possibly TRBD1 (6 bases). The CDR3 runs 14 residues. Germline V gene data show CDR1 as SEHNR and CDR2 as FQNEAQ (reference sequence). V lost 8 bases, J lost 1 base, and 13 bases lay in between. The CDR3 spells CASEESGGTDTQYF. CDR3 nucleotides: TGTGCCAGCGAGGAGTCAGGGGGCACAGATACGCAGTATTTT.

By proportion, this clonotype is medium-sized (0.01 to 0.1%). The rearrangement uses TRBV12-3 or TRBV12-4 and TRBJ1-6; D ambiguous. The CDR3 spans 14 residues. V gave up 3 bases and J gave up 7 bases, with 10 bases separating them. This CDR3 is CASSFSGLNSPLHF. DNA of the CDR3: TGTGCCAGCAGTTTCTCAGGACTAAATTCACCCCTCCACTTT.

This clonotype was seen only a few times. The chain employs TRBV5-1 and TRBJ2-7, with TRBD2 identical over 8 bases. The CDR3 loop spans 15 amino acids. V shed 0 bases, J shed 4 bases, and the junction held 6 bases outside the gene matches. Germline V gene sequence: CDR1 SGHRS, CDR2 YFSETQ. The DNA for the CDR3 is TGCGCCAGCAGCTTGGGACTAGCGAGAATTTACGAGCAGTACTTC. It is translated as CASSLGLARIYEQYF.

This clonotype was counted ten times or more. V gene TRBV18 combines with J gene TRBJ1-1; D ambiguous. CDR3 length: 15 amino acids. Trimming left V 5 bases short and J 5 bases short, with 18 bases between. In germline, CDR1 is KGHSH, CDR2 LQKENI. As DNA, the CDR3 is TGTGCCAGCTCATCACTAGGTCCCCTGGGGACTGAAGCTTTCTTT. This sequence encodes CASSSLGPLGTEAFF.

This clonotype appeared many times. The chain is built from TRBV12-3 or TRBV12-4 and TRBJ2-3; possibly TRBD1 or TRBD2 for D (5 bases each). The CDR3 is made up of 15 amino acids. With 3 bases removed from V and 4 bases from J, the gap between germline ends came to 14 bases. This CDR3 is CASSFGQGEADTQYF. As DNA, the CDR3 is TGTGCCAGCAGTTTTGGGCAGGGAGAAGCAGATACGCAGTATTTT.